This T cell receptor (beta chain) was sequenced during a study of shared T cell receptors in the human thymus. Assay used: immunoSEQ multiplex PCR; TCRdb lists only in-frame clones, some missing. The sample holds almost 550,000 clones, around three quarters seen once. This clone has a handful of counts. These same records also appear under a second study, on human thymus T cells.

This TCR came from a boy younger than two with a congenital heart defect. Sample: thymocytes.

CDR3 protein: CASSPISGGSNSYEQYF. CDR3 sequence (DNA): TGTGCCAGTAGTCCTATTTCTGGCGGGAGTAACTCCTACGAGCAGTACTTC. J is TRBJ2-7 and V is TRBV19; TRBD2 matches 7 bases. The CDR3 is 17 amino acids. Germline V gene lookup returns CDR1 LNHDA and CDR2 SQIVND (reference sequence). The V segment lost 5 bases and the J segment 0 bases; nucleotides outside the gene matches: 13.